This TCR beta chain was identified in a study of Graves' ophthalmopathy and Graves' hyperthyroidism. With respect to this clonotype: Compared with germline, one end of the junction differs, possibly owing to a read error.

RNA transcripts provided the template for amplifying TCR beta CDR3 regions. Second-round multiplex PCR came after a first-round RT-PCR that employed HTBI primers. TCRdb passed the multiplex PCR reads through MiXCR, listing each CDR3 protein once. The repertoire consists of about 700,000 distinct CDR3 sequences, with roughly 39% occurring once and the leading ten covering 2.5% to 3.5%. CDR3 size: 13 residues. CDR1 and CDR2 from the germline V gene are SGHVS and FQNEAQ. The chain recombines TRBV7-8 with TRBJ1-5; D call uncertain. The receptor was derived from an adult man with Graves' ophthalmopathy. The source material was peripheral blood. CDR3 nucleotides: TGTGCCAGCAGCTTAGGGGTGAATCGGCCCCAGCATTTT. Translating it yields CASSLGVNRPQHF.